These T cell receptor beta chains were read from a single sample in a study of early T cells in non-severe SARS-CoV-2 infection. TCRdb processed the 5' RACE reads anew with MiXCR; each CDR3 protein has one entry. The sample carries 71,000 or so distinct CDR3 sequences, roughly an eighth recorded once. The sample taken for sequencing was whole blood. The source of these receptors is an adult who was a healthcare worker with PCR-confirmed SARS-CoV-2 infection or an uninfected control (not recorded which). Each CDR3 is given with its conserved first and last residue. Fields, in order: CDR3 length, V gene, clone size, J gene, D gene, CDR3 protein, CDR3 DNA. A D gene is named only where the DNA matches it firmly. Only part of the rows carry a size: once, few, many, or a class if the clone is expanded.

13	TRBV7-2	few	TRBJ2-3	.	CASSLQHTDTQYF	TGTGCCAGCAGCTTGCAGCACACAGATACGCAGTATTTT
15	TRBV9	few	TRBJ1-2	.	CASSGGGGRPYGYTF	TGTGCCAGCAGCGGCGGTGGGGGGCGCCCCTATGGCTACACCTTC
14	TRBV27	few	TRBJ1-2	TRBD1	CASSSDRGRYGYTF	TGTGCCAGCAGTTCGGACAGGGGTCGCTATGGCTACACCTTC
14	TRBV11-1	.	TRBJ2-7	.	CASSPGLGSYEQYF	TGTGCCAGCAGCCCCGGCCTTGGATCCTACGAGCAGTACTTC
15	TRBV28	few	TRBJ2-3	TRBD1	CASSLPLGQTDTQYF	TGTGCCAGCAGTTTACCCTTGGGACAGACAGATACGCAGTATTTT
14	TRBV7-9	.	TRBJ1-1	.	CASSSDWVNTEAFF	TGTGCCAGCAGTTCCGACTGGGTGAACACTGAAGCTTTCTTT
15	TRBV5-1	.	TRBJ2-7	.	CASSLATGSPYEQYF	TGCGCCAGCAGCTTGGCCACAGGGTCCCCCTACGAGCAGTACTTC
12	TRBV29-1	many	TRBJ2-3	.	CSVGGGTDTQYF	TGCAGCGTTGGGGGGGGCACAGATACGCAGTATTTT
15	TRBV3-1	many	TRBJ2-1	TRBD2	CASSAPSGGSNEQFF	TGTGCCAGCAGCGCCCCCAGCGGGGGTTCCAATGAGCAGTTCTTC
20	TRBV12-2	.	TRBJ1-6	.	CASRLARDKQPSSYNSPLHF	TGTGCAAGTCGCTTAGCGCGGGACAAACAACCTAGCTCCTATAATTCACCCCTCCACTTT
15	TRBV6-5	.	TRBJ2-5	TRBD1	CASSYPGQGWKTQYF	TGTGCCAGCAGTTACCCGGGACAGGGGTGGAAGACCCAGTACTTC
12	TRBV5-1	few	TRBJ1-1	.	CASSLNQNEAFF	TGCGCCAGCAGCTTGAACCAGAATGAAGCTTTCTTT
14	TRBV20-1	many	TRBJ2-1	TRBD2	CSASDQRGIYEQFF	TGCAGTGCTAGTGACCAGCGGGGGATCTATGAGCAGTTCTTC
13	TRBV6-6	few	TRBJ1-1	.	CASSPPVNTEAFF	TGTGCCAGCAGCCCCCCCGTGAACACTGAAGCTTTCTTT
11	TRBV29-1	few	TRBJ1-4	.	CSVEEGEKLFF	TGCAGCGTTGAAGAAGGAGAAAAACTGTTTTTT
15	TRBV5-1	.	TRBJ1-4	.	CASSSDRTTNEKLFF	TGCGCCAGCAGCTCGGACAGAACAACTAATGAAAAACTGTTTTTT